The clone carrying this T cell receptor beta chain is medium-sized. The germline V gene has CDR1 MGHRA and CDR2 YSYEKL. The CDR3 covers 16 residues. Trimming cost V 2 bases and J 0 bases, with 11 bases left between them. Profiled with immunoSEQ multiplex PCR; TCRdb holds only in-frame clones, not every one. The sample contains 30,000 to 40,000 clones, 85% of which appear only once. These data belong to a study of PD-L1 blockade in urothelial cancer. Study-level information: Male patients with bladder-origin urothelial cancer numbered about 90% of the roughly 29. Median T cell yield from blood was roughly 140,000. Individuals in the cohort had been given 0 to 3 earlier chemotherapy regimens.

Time point in this sample: pretreatment peripheral blood. Urothelial carcinoma in patients was locally advanced or metastatic. The TCR sequence derives from an elderly man with urothelial cancer. Sequenced here: PBMCs, sampled around atezolizumab (anti-PD-L1) treatment. The rearrangement links TRBV4-1 to TRBJ1-5; the D gene is possibly TRBD1 (6 bases). CDR3 region: CASSQPQGNSNQPQHF. The CDR3 DNA is TGCGCCAGCAGCCAACCACAGGGAAATAGCAATCAGCCCCAGCATTTT.